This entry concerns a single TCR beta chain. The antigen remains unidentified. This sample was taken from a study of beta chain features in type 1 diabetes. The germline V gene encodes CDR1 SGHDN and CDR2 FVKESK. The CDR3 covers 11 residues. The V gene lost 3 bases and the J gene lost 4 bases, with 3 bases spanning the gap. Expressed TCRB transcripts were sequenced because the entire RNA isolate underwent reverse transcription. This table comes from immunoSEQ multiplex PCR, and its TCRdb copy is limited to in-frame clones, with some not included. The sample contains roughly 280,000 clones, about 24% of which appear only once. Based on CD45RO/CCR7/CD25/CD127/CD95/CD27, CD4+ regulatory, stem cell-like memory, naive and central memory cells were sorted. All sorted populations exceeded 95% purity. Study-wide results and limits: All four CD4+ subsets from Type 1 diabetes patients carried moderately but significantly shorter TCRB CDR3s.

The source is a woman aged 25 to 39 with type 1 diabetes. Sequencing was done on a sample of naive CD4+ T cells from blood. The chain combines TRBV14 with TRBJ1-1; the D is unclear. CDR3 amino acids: CASSHSTEAFF. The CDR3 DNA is TGTGCCAGCAGCCACAGCACTGAAGCTTTCTTT. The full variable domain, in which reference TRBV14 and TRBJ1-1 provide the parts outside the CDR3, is EAGVTQFPSHSVIEKGQTVTLRCDPISGHDNLYWYRRVMGKEIKFLLHFVKESKQDESGMPNNRFLAERTGGTYSTLKVQPAELEDSGVYFCASSHSTEAFFGQGTRLTVV.